Listed below are T cell receptor beta chains from one sample, sequenced in a study of T cells in Graves' hyperthyroidism and ophthalmopathy. TCRdb recomputed calls from the multiplex PCR reads with MiXCR, one row per CDR3 protein. Of around 580,000 distinct CDR3 sequences listed, around 45% are singletons. Sequenced material: peripheral blood or thyroid tissue (not recorded which). The receptors here all came from a woman between 18 and 30 years old with Graves' hyperthyroidism. Each CDR3 is given with its conserved first and last residue. A D gene is named only where the DNA matches it firmly. The size field is filled for only some rows; it gives once, few, many or a size class.

TRBJ2-7,TRBV7-7,TRBD1,many,TGTGCTAGCAGCAGTACCGGGACAGGGTCCCTAGCGGCAACCTCCTACGAGCAGTACTTC,CASSSTGTGSLAATSYEQYF
TRBJ1-5,TRBV12-5,NA,few,TGTGCTAGTGGTTTCCCTAATGGGGGGGCAAGCAATCAGCCCCAGCATTTT,CASGFPNGGASNQPQHF
TRBJ2-5,TRBV6-5,TRBD2,many,TGTGCCAGCACGGACGGGGGGTCGGAAGAGACCCAGTACTTC,CASTDGGSEETQYF
TRBJ2-6,TRBV7-6,NA,NA,TGTGCCAGCAGCTTAACTCCGTATGGGGCCAACGTCCTGACTTTC,CASSLTPYGANVLTF
TRBJ1-4,TRBV15,TRBD1,NA,TGTGCCACCAGCGATCGGGACAGGGCAGAAAAACTGTTTTTT,CATSDRDRAEKLFF
TRBJ1-6,TRBV5-5,NA,NA,TGTGCCTGCAATCCGGTCGGGAATTCACCCCTCCACTTT,CACNPVGNSPLHF
TRBJ1-2,TRBV20-1,TRBD1,NA,TGCAGTGCTATGCTCCCCTACAGTAGGGGACAGGGTCCCGGTATAGGCTACACCTTC,CSAMLPYSRGQGPGIGYTF
TRBJ1-3,TRBV9,TRBD1,NA,TGTGCCAGCAGCGGAGGACAGGGCCTTGGAAACACCATATATTTT,CASSGGQGLGNTIYF
TRBJ1-5,TRBV7-3,NA,NA,TGTGCCAGCAGCTTAAAAAAAAGACCCCAGCATTTT,CASSLKKRPQHF
TRBJ1-2,TRBV20-1,NA,many,TGCAGTGTTAGTGAGGGCTATGGCTACACCTTC,CSVSEGYGYTF
TRBJ1-1,TRBV20-1,NA,few,TGCAGTGCTAGAGGCGAAAGGTCCTACAATGAGCAGTTCTTT,CSARGERSYNEQFF
TRBJ1-5,TRBV7-8,NA,many,TGTGCCAGCAGCTTCTCGGGAGGGGGCAATCAGCCCCAGCATTTT,CASSFSGGGNQPQHF
TRBJ2-5,TRBV2,NA,NA,TGTGCTACTAGCAGCTACAGGGAGACCCAGTACTTC,CATSSYRETQYF
TRBJ2-7,TRBV6-2/TRBV6-3,NA,many,TGTGCCAGCAGTCCACAGGGATTTGACTACGAGCAGTACTTC,CASSPQGFDYEQYF
TRBJ1-6,TRBV20-1,NA,many,TGCAGTGCAGGGGCTAGCGGTAATCCACCCCTCCACTTT,CSAGASGNPPLHF
TRBJ1-2,TRBV20-1,NA,NA,TGCAGTGCTACTAATAACCGTGGCGGCTATGGCTACACCTTC,CSATNNRGGYGYTF
TRBJ1-5,TRBV12-3/TRBV12-4,NA,NA,TGTGCCAGCAGTTTCGACACCCTACCCCAGCATTTT,CASSFDTLPQHF
TRBJ2-1,TRBV7-8,NA,few,TGTGCCAGCAGCTTAGCCCGGGACTACAATGAGCAGTTCTTC,CASSLARDYNEQFF
TRBJ2-7,TRBV7-2,TRBD2,NA,TGTGCCAGCAGCGCCGGGACTAGCGGGAGCCCCGGGAGGGGTGTCGGGATCTACGAGCAGTACTTC,CASSAGTSGSPGRGVGIYEQYF
TRBJ1-1,TRBV4-2,NA,NA,TGTGCCAGCAGCCAAGATTATGGCGCTACTGAAGCTTTCTTT,CASSQDYGATEAFF
TRBJ1-4,TRBV20-1,NA,NA,TGCACCGCGGGGGGAGGGCGTAGTGAAAAACTGTTTTTT,CTAGGGRSEKLFF
TRBJ2-6,TRBV7-6,NA,NA,TGTGCCAGCAGCGATCAGGGGAGGACCGGGGCCAACGTCCTGACTTTC,CASSDQGRTGANVLTF
TRBJ2-7,TRBV5-4,TRBD2,once,TGTGCCAGCAGCCTGATCTCCGGGACTAATAAACACGAGCAGTACTTC,CASSLISGTNKHEQYF
TRBJ2-7,TRBV11-3,NA,NA,TGTGCCAGCAGCTTAAGTGCAGCCTCCGAGCAGTACTTC,CASSLSAASEQYF
TRBJ2-5,TRBV10-1,TRBD2,NA,TGCGCCAGCAGTGAGCGGGAGGCCGGGGAGACCCAGTACTTC,CASSEREAGETQYF
TRBJ1-2,TRBV29-1,TRBD1,NA,TGCAGTCTGGGACAGGGGGTCTATGGCTACACCTTC,CSLGQGVYGYTF
TRBJ1-6,TRBV15,TRBD1,NA,TGTGCCACCAGCAGTTCGGACAGGGTTACTTCACCCCTCCACTTT,CATSSSDRVTSPLHF
TRBJ2-1,TRBV7-8,NA,NA,TGTGCCAGCAGCCTCTTTTACAATGAGCAGTTCTTC,CASSLFYNEQFF
TRBJ2-7,TRBV19,TRBD1,NA,TGTGCCAGTGGGCCGGGACAGACCCAAGAGCAGTACTTC,CASGPGQTQEQYF
TRBJ2-3,TRBV20-1,NA,NA,TGCAGTGCTAGCGGCGGAACTAGCACAGATACGCAGTATTTT,CSASGGTSTDTQYF
TRBJ1-5,TRBV29-1,NA,many,TGCAGCGTGGCCGGGAATAGCAATCAGCCCCAGCATTTT,CSVAGNSNQPQHF
TRBJ2-6,TRBV7-8,TRBD1,NA,TGTGCCAGCAGCCAAAGATCCGGGACAGGGAACACTGGGGCCAACGTCCTGACTTTC,CASSQRSGTGNTGANVLTF
TRBJ1-6,TRBV20-1,NA,NA,TGCAGTGCTAGAGTTAGCGGGACAAGTTATTCACCCCTCCACTTT,CSARVSGTSYSPLHF
TRBJ2-2,TRBV11-2,NA,many,TGTGCCAGCAGCCACGGACATACGAACACCGGGGAGCTGTTTTTT,CASSHGHTNTGELFF
TRBJ2-3,TRBV12-3/TRBV12-4,TRBD2,once,TGTGCCAGCAGTCCCGTTCGGGAGGGCCCCGTAGATACGCAGTATTTT,CASSPVREGPVDTQYF
TRBJ2-3,TRBV7-2,TRBD2,few,TGTGCCAGCAGCGATCGGACTAGCGGGAGGGGGGAGCAGTATTTT,CASSDRTSGRGEQYF
TRBJ1-5,TRBV7-6,NA,NA,TGTGCCAGCAGCCCCCCGTGGACCGACCAGCCCCAGCATTTT,CASSPPWTDQPQHF
TRBJ2-5,TRBV7-6,TRBD2,many,TGTGCCAGCAGTTCAATAGCGGGGATACAAGAGACCCAGTACTTC,CASSSIAGIQETQYF
TRBJ2-5,TRBV24-1,TRBD1,NA,TGTGCCACCAGTGATATGGGGACAGAGAGGGATGAGACCCAGTACTTC,CATSDMGTERDETQYF
TRBJ1-2,TRBV7-2,NA,many,TGTGCCAGCAGCGAGACCAGGGGCCTTCCTGGCTACACCTTC,CASSETRGLPGYTF
TRBJ2-7,TRBV29-1,TRBD1,many,TGCAGCGTTGTGGACAGGGGTTTTGACGAGCAGTACTTC,CSVVDRGFDEQYF
TRBJ2-6,TRBV10-3,NA,many,TGTGCCATCAGTGCTGGGCCGAGGGGCTCTGGGGCCAACGTCCTGACTTTC,CAISAGPRGSGANVLTF
TRBJ1-2,TRBV20-1,TRBD1,many,TGCAGTGCTCTATTACAGGGGGCCTTCTATGGCTACACCTTC,CSALLQGAFYGYTF
TRBJ2-7,TRBV7-9,TRBD1,NA,TGTGCCAGCAGCGGGACAGGGGGCAACGTGTACTTC,CASSGTGGNVYF
TRBJ2-5,TRBV11-2,TRBD2,NA,TGTGCCAGCAGCGCCGGGACTATTAGAGGGGCCCAGTACTTC,CASSAGTIRGAQYF
TRBJ1-1,TRBV2,TRBD1,few,TGTGCCAGCAGTGAATTGACACGGGACAGTGAAGCTTTCTTT,CASSELTRDSEAFF
TRBJ2-5,TRBV20-1,TRBD2,many,TGCAGTGCGGACGCGGGAGGGCGGGAGGTTGGGTACTTC,CSADAGGREVGYF
TRBJ2-5,TRBV11-2,NA,many,TGTGCCAGCAGCTTAGCCCAGGATTATTTTGGGGAGACCCAGTACTTC,CASSLAQDYFGETQYF
TRBJ2-5,TRBV20-1,TRBD2,few,TGCAGTGCTAGAGGGACTAGCGGGAGGGAGACCCAGTACTTC,CSARGTSGRETQYF
TRBJ2-3,TRBV10-3,NA,few,TGTGCCATCAGTGAGTCGAGTTCGTCCCCGGGGGACACAGATACGCAGTATTTT,CAISESSSSPGDTDTQYF
TRBJ2-1,TRBV5-5,NA,NA,TGTGCCAGCAGCTGGTCGGACAATGAGCAGTTCTTC,CASSWSDNEQFF
TRBJ1-2,TRBV2,NA,NA,TGTGCCAACACGGGGGCCCCGAATGGCTACACCTTC,CANTGAPNGYTF
TRBJ2-5,TRBV6-1,NA,many,TGTGCCAGCAGTGAATTTCGGTCCCAGTACTTC,CASSEFRSQYF
TRBJ1-2,TRBV5-1,NA,NA,TGCGCCAGCAGCTTGGTCGAGGGTTTCGGTGGCTACACCTTC,CASSLVEGFGGYTF
TRBJ1-4,TRBV7-9,NA,once,TGTGCCAGCAGCTCCCTGGGGCGGGGCGATCAGAATGAAAAACTGTTTTTT,CASSSLGRGDQNEKLFF